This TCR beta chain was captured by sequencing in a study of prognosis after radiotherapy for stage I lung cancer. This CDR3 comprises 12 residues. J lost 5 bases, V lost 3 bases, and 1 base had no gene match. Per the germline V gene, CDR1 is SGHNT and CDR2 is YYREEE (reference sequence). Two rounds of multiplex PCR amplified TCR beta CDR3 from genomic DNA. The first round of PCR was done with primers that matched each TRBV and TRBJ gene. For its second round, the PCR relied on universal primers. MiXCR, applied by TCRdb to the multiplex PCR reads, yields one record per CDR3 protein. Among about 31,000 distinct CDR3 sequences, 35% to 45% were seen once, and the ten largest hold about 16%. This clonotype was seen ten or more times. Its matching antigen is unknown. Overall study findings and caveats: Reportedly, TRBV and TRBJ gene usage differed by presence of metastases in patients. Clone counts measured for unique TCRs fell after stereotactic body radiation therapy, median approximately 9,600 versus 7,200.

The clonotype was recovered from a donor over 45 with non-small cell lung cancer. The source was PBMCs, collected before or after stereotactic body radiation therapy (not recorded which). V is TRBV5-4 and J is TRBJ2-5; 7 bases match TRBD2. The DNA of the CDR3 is TGTGCCAGCAGCTGGGGGGGGGAGACCCAGTACTTC. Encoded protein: CASSWGGETQYF. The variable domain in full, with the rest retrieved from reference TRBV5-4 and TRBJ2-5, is ETGVTQSPTHLIKTRGQQVTLRCSSQSGHNTVSWYQQALGQGPQFIFQYYREEENGRGNFPPRFSGLQFPNYSSELNVNALELDDSALYLCASSWGGETQYFGPGTRLLVL.